The present T cell receptor beta chain was sequenced within a study of T cells in localized non-small cell lung cancer. Findings and limits, study-wide: Because sequencing included only one region (of the tumor), heterogeneity remains possible. Turning up in adjacent lung were a median approximately 50 of the top 100 tumor clones. Uninvolved adjacent lung had more T cell clonality than any other tissue, topping tumor. Overall survival was longer when the density of T cells in the blood was higher.

Sequencing was performed with immunoSEQ multiplex PCR; in TCRdb, only in-frame clones are kept and a portion is missing. This sample has tens of thousands of clones; around 90% occur once, and the top ten carry 15% to 20%. Germline CDR1 SGHNT, CDR2 YYREEE (reference sequence). With 0 bases clipped from V and 4 bases from J, the junction kept 3 bases outside the gene matches. CDR3 length: 14 residues. As regards this clone: Its target is unknown.

The material sequenced was peripheral blood mononuclear cells, taken before any cancer treatment. The receptor comes from a man between 40 and 75 years old with stage III lung adenocarcinoma. This chain joins TRBV5-4 and TRBJ2-7, with 8 bases lining up with TRBD2. The DNA of the CDR3 is TGTGCCAGCAGCTTGGCGGGGGGGATGTACGAGCAGTACTTC. Protein product: CASSLAGGMYEQYF.